This T cell receptor (beta chain) emerged from a study of Graves' ophthalmopathy and Graves' hyperthyroidism. Study-wide context: Hyperthyroidism counted as stable given no ophthalmopathy within 18 months of follow-up. Study-level points and caveats: Sensitivity reached approximately 88% and specificity over 65% for a 13-signature model separating ophthalmopathy from stable hyperthyroidism.

The germline V gene has CDR1 SGHTA and CDR2 FQGNSA. The length of the CDR3 is 15 residues. Clinical symptoms, serum thyroxine, TRAb, thyroid ultrasound and orbital computed tomography determined diagnosis. Transcripts of RNA were the source for amplifying TCR beta CDR3 regions. Second-round multiplex PCR came after first-round RT-PCR with HTBI primers. TCRdb analysed the multiplex PCR reads with MiXCR anew, one entry per CDR3 protein. Counted here are about 550,000 distinct CDR3 sequences, about 40% occurring once; the ten biggest clones make up about 4.1%. About this clonotype itself: What it recognizes is unknown. A single base separates this from a much larger clone, so it may be a read error.

This TCR was recovered from an adult man with Graves' hyperthyroidism. Sequencing was carried out using peripheral blood or thyroid tissue (not recorded which). The rearrangement joins TRBV7-2 to TRBJ1-5; perhaps TRBD1 as D (6 bases). The CDR3 coding sequence is TGTGCCAGCAGCTCCACAGGGACTAGCAATCAGCCCCAGCGTTTT. Encoded protein: CASSSTGTSNQPQRF.